This entry concerns a single T cell receptor beta chain. There is no known antigen for this receptor. Nothing much larger sits one base from this clone, and base qualities are not available. CDR1 and CDR2 (SEHNR, FQNEAQ) derive from the germline V gene (reference sequence). Ends trimmed: V by 3 bases, J by 4 bases; bases unmatched to a gene: 7. The CDR3 contains 15 residues, cysteine and phenylalanine counted. The DNA shown is the 45-base CDR3, in frame from base 1. The sample comes from a study of T-cell reconstitution after alpha-beta-depleted transplantation in children (TCRdb year 2016). A note on the overall study: Using TCR repertoire profiling, the study quantitatively followed how T-cell immune reconstitution unfolded in children after TCRalphabeta/CD19-depleted allogeneic hematopoietic cell transplantation.

Library method: PCR. TCRdb lists the instrument as Illumina HiSeq 2500. TCR library preparation used molecular barcoding, with unique molecular identifiers applied to normalize quantification of the TCRbeta repertoire. The public reads were quality trimmed at Q25 with fastp and then assembled into clones with MiXCR by TCRdb, keeping productive beta chains. Rows merge per CDR3 protein into single entries with the most common DNA and genes. Recorded for this sample are hundreds of thousands of distinct CDR3 sequences; over 9.5% of them occurred a single time. The ten largest clones take up roughly 3.9% of the sample.

The chain uses TRBV7-9 and TRBJ1-2; the central 8 bases match TRBD1. The TCR comes from a human donor who donated a stem cell graft to a child with acute myeloid leukemia. This specimen was PBMCs from the stem cell graft donor, taken from the stem cell graft. The CDR3 protein: CASSLGAGGTYGYTF. Here is the DNA: TGTGCCAGCAGCTTGGGGGCAGGGGGCACCTATGGCTACACCTTC.